These 21 T cell receptor beta chains share one sample of origin, sequenced in a study of cytomegalovirus exposure and HLA in healthy donors. PCR employed 60 Vbeta and 13 Jbeta primers. Sequencing used immunoSEQ multiplex PCR; TCRdb keeps in-frame clones, though not all of them. This sample has about 160,000 clones; roughly 70% occur once, and the top ten carry around 7%. Sequenced: PBMCs. These receptors all stem from a middle-aged man in good health and CMV-seropositive.

The J gene is TRBJ1-2, the V gene TRBV9; D might be TRBD1 (6 bases). This CDR3 is 13 amino acids long. Trimming removed 0 bases at V and 6 bases at J, with 9 bases between. CDR1 is SGDLS, CDR2 YYNGEE, per germline. The CDR3 DNA reads as TGTGCCAGCAGCGTAGCAGGGGCTAATGGCTACACCTTC. As protein: CASSVAGANGYTF.

The chain combines TRBV5-6 with TRBJ2-5, with D maybe TRBD1 (5 bases). V dropped 0 bases and J dropped 6 bases, with 9 bases sitting between them. The CDR3 sequence is 13 residues long. Germline loops: CDR1 SGHDT, CDR2 YYEEEE. CDR3: CASSLGQGQTQYF. Written as DNA, the CDR3 is TGTGCCAGCAGCTTGGGGCAGGGCCAGACCCAGTACTTC.

The CDR3 spells CASRTSRGGNGQPQHF. For the CDR3, the DNA is TGCGCCAGCAGAACGTCCCGGGGGGGGAATGGTCAGCCCCAGCATTTT. The gene calls are TRBV4-1 and TRBJ1-5, with D possibly TRBD1 on 5 matching bases. The V end lost 6 bases, the J end lost 6 bases, and 21 bases lay between the germline ends. There are 16 residues in the CDR3. From germline, CDR1 is MGHRA and CDR2 YSYEKL.

The chain employs TRBV19 and TRBJ1-2, with TRBD1 matching over 8 bases. The CDR3 is 15 residues long. Trimming removed 7 bases from V and 5 bases from J; junction bases left unmatched: 12. Germline loops: CDR1 LNHDA, CDR2 SQIVND (reference sequence). CDR3 nucleotide sequence: TGTGCCAGTATCCCTGCCCCAGGGGGCAGGTATGGCTACACCTTC. Protein: CASIPAPGGRYGYTF.

This rearrangement joins TRBV5-1 to TRBJ2-5, with TRBD2 matching 13 bases. The J call is uncertain, as TRBJ2-7 better fits the DNA end. The CDR3 has 14 residues. Germline V gene sequence: CDR1 SGHRS, CDR2 YFSETQ. For the CDR3, the DNA is TGCGCCTCGACTAGCGGGGGGCTCTCCTACGAGCAGTACTTC. Amino acid sequence: CASTSGGLSYEQYF.

The gene calls are TRBV6-6 and TRBJ2-7, with D possibly matching TRBD2 (6 bases). Trimming shortened V by 0 bases and J by 7 bases, and 16 bases separated the two germline ends. The CDR3 is 15 residues long. Germline V gene lookup returns CDR1 MNHNY and CDR2 SVGAGI (reference sequence). The CDR3 coding sequence is TGTGCCAGCAGTTACTCGATTGCCGCCCGGGGGGAGCAGTACTTC. It yields the protein CASSYSIAARGEQYF.

The chain has TRBV7-2 and TRBJ1-1; D ambiguous. This CDR3 has 14 residues. V was trimmed by 0 bases and J by 6 bases, leaving 11 bases between them. Germline V gene data show CDR1 as SGHTA and CDR2 as FQGNSA. The CDR3 DNA follows: TGTGCCAGCAGCTTAGCGGAGGGTAAGCCTGAAGCTTTCTTT. Residues: CASSLAEGKPEAFF. Drawing the rest from reference TRBV7-2 and TRBJ1-1, the complete variable domain is GAGVSQSPSNKVTEKGKDVELRCDPISGHTALYWYRQSLGQGLEFLIYFQGNSAPDKSGLPSDRFSAERTGGSVSTLTIQRTQQEDSAVYLCASSLAEGKPEAFFGQGTRLTVV.

In its sample, this clone was seen a few times. The CDR3 DNA follows: TGTGCCAGCAGCGCCTGGGGGGGAGCCACCACTGAAGCTTTCTTT. Its translation: CASSAWGGATTEAFF. This chain joins TRBV9 and TRBJ1-1, with a tentative D call TRBD1 (5 bases). The CDR3 covers 15 residues. Trimming took 3 bases from V and 4 from J, leaving 16 bases between them. Germline V gives CDR1 SGDLS, CDR2 YYNGEE.

This clone came up a few times. The chain is built from TRBV6-5 and TRBJ1-6, with 7 bases that match TRBD1. V shed 6 bases and J 5 bases; nucleotides not matched to a gene: 7. This CDR3 has 15 residues. Per germline, CDR1 MNHEY and CDR2 SVGAGI. In nucleotides, the CDR3 is TGTGCCAGCAGAGACCCGGGACAGAATAATTCACCCCTCCACTTT. It is translated as CASRDPGQNNSPLHF.

The genes are TRBV4-1 and TRBJ2-1; 9 nucleotides match TRBD2. The ends lost 2 bases at V and 2 bases at J; junction bases unmatched: 4. CDR3 length equals 16 residues. Germline V gene sequence: CDR1 MGHRA, CDR2 YSYEKL. CDR3 coding DNA: TGCGCCAGCAGCCAACCGGCGGGGGGGCCCTACAATGAGCAGTTCTTC. It is translated as CASSQPAGGPYNEQFF.

The chain joins TRBV11-1 to TRBJ1-1, with unresolved D. CDR3 size: 11 residues. V dropped 3 bases and J dropped 6 bases, with 5 bases sitting between them. Germline CDR1 is SGHAT and CDR2 is FQDESV (reference sequence). CDR3 protein: CASSFQSEAFF. The CDR3 DNA sequence: TGTGCCAGCAGCTTTCAGTCTGAAGCTTTCTTT.

The chain uses TRBV9 and TRBJ2-1; 13 bases line up with TRBD2. V trimming: 3 bases; J trimming: 7 bases; junction bases outside the gene matches: 7. The CDR3 consists of 16 residues. Germline V CDR1 and CDR2: SGDLS, YYNGEE. The DNA for the CDR3 is TGTGCCAGCAGCGGGACTAGCGGGGGCCAAGGAAATGAGCAGTTCTTC. It specifies CASSGTSGGQGNEQFF.

V usage is TRBV19 and J usage is TRBJ2-7; TRBD2 is a possible D gene (6 bases). The V gene lost 3 bases and the J gene lost 2 bases, with 11 bases spanning the gap. From germline, CDR1 is LNHDA and CDR2 SQIVND (reference sequence). The length of the CDR3 is 14 residues. The CDR3, as DNA: TGTGCCAGTAGTATTCCCGGAGGGACCTACGAGCAGTACTTC. Amino acids: CASSIPGGTYEQYF.

This rearrangement joins TRBV5-1 to TRBJ2-3; possible D gene TRBD1, 5 bases. Between the trimmed V and J ends, which lost 0 bases and 1 base, there was a span of 9 bases. Germline V gene lookup returns CDR1 SGHRS and CDR2 YFSETQ. The CDR3 runs to 15 residues. The CDR3 DNA reads as TGCGCCAGCAGCTTGGGGGCCAGGGGCACAGATACGCAGTATTTT. This encodes CASSLGARGTDTQYF. The variable domain in full, completed from reference TRBV5-1 and TRBJ2-3, reads KAGVTQTPRYLIKTRGQQVTLSCSPISGHRSVSWYQQTPGQGLQFLFEYFSETQRNKGNFPGRFSGRQFSNSRSEMNVSTLELGDSALYLCASSLGARGTDTQYFGPGTRLTVL.

This clone was seen once. The J gene is TRBJ1-6, the V gene TRBV5-5; D remains unclear. The V end lost 5 bases, the J end lost 6 bases, and 12 bases lay between the germline ends. The CDR3 consists of 14 residues. Germline V gives CDR1 SGHKS, CDR2 YYEKEE (reference sequence). CDR3 protein: CASSTARGNSPLHF. The DNA of the CDR3 is TGTGCCAGCAGTACTGCCCGGGGTAATTCACCCCTCCACTTT.

CDR3 amino acids: CASSSTEGRYYGYTF. In DNA, the CDR3 is TGTGCCAGTAGTTCCACGGAGGGCCGATACTATGGCTACACCTTC. The genes are TRBV19 and TRBJ1-2; D unclear. This CDR3 comprises 15 residues. Germline CDR1 and CDR2: LNHDA and SQIVND (reference sequence). V lost 5 bases, J lost 3 bases, and 16 bases lay in between.

This clone has only a few counts. The V gene is TRBV30, the J gene TRBJ1-2; 8 nucleotides align to TRBD1. Germline CDR1 and CDR2: GTSNPN and SVGIG (reference sequence). Trimming took 0 bases from V and 5 from J; bases not matched to a gene: 11. The CDR3 length is 16 residues. This CDR3 is CAWSVTGAGGSYGYTF. The CDR3 coding sequence is TGTGCCTGGAGTGTCACCGGGGCAGGGGGCAGTTATGGCTACACCTTC.

This clone was detected once. DNA for the CDR3: TGTGCCAGCAGCTTAACAGCGGGGGGTACGGATACGCAGTATTTT. It codes for CASSLTAGGTDTQYF. The chain joins TRBV7-3 to TRBJ2-3; the match to TRBD2 covers 9 bases. The CDR3 has 15 residues. The trim removed 0 bases at V and 6 bases at J, leaving 4 bases unmatched. Germline V CDR1 and CDR2: SGHTA, FQGTGA.

This clone has a single count. This rearrangement joins TRBV7-3 to TRBJ2-5, with 7 bases matching TRBD1. V lost 10 bases, J lost 6 bases, and 11 bases stayed unmatched. Germline loops: CDR1 SGHTA, CDR2 FQGTGA. The CDR3 loop spans 13 amino acids. CDR3 sequence (DNA): TGTGCCACCTCGACAGGGCCGGGGAAGACCCAGTACTTC. Protein: CATSTGPGKTQYF.

This chain connects TRBV6-1 to TRBJ1-5, with 8 bases aligning to TRBD1. The CDR3 runs 15 residues. Germline CDR1 and CDR2: MNHNS and SASEGT. The ends lost 8 bases at V and 2 bases at J; junction bases unmatched: 8. CDR3 protein: CASRKPGGGNQPQHF. Here the CDR3 DNA reads TGTGCCAGCCGCAAACCAGGGGGCGGCAATCAGCCCCAGCATTTT.

The chain carries TRBV4-1 and TRBJ2-6; tentatively, D is TRBD2 (7 bases). The CDR3 sequence is 19 residues long. Trimming left V 1 base short and J 0 bases short, with 16 bases between. Per the germline V gene, CDR1 is MGHRA and CDR2 is YSYEKL. CDR3 residues: CASSQVGGRLLSGANVLTF. CDR3 bases: TGCGCCAGCAGCCAAGTGGGGGGGCGCCTCCTCTCTGGGGCCAACGTCCTGACTTTC.